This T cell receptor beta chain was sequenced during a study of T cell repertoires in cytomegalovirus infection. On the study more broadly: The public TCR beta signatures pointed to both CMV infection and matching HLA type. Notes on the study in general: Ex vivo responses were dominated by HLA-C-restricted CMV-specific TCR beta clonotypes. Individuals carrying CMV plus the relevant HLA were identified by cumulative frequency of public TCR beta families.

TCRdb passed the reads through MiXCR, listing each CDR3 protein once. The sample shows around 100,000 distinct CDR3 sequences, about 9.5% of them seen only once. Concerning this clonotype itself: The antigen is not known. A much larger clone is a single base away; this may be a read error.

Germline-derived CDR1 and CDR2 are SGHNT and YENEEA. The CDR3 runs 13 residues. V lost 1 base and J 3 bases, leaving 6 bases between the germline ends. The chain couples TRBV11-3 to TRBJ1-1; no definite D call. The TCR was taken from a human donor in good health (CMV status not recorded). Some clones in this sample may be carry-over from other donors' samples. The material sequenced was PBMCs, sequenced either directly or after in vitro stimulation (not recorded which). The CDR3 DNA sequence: TGTGCCAGCAGCTTAGGCTTGGACACTGAAGCTTTCTTT. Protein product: CASSLGLDTEAFF.